These 7 T cell receptor beta chains were all obtained from the same sample, sequenced in a study of T cell responses to AZD1222 COVID-19 vaccine. Assay used: immunoSEQ multiplex PCR; TCRdb lists only in-frame clones, some missing. This sample has approximately 160,000 clones, with about 85% found just once. The sample in question was peripheral blood, obtained on day 0 of AZD1222 vaccination. Receptors originate from an adult in good health.

A single count supports this clone. The V and J genes are TRBV18 and TRBJ2-2, with D perhaps assigned TRBD1 or TRBD2 (5 bases each). Trimming took off 0 bases at V and 2 bases at J, with 10 bases between the two ends. Germline assignment: CDR1 KGHSH and CDR2 LQKENI. CDR3 size: 16 residues. The CDR3, as DNA: TGTGCCAGCTCACCACCCGGGACGGGCAACACCGGGGAGCTGTTTTTT. It specifies CASSPPGTGNTGELFF.

A few counts support this clone. The chain combines TRBV5-6 with TRBJ1-1, with 7 bases lining up with TRBD1. Germline CDR1 and CDR2: SGHDT and YYEEEE. V lost 0 bases to trimming and J lost 3 bases; unmatched junction nucleotides: 14. The CDR3 sequence is 18 residues long. The CDR3 loop reads CASSLAYRGSTWDTEAFF. CDR3 nucleotides: TGTGCCAGCAGCTTGGCGTACAGGGGCTCAACATGGGACACTGAAGCTTTCTTT. The variable domain in full, completed from reference TRBV5-6 and TRBJ1-1, reads DAGVTQSPTHLIKTRGQQVTLRCSPKSGHDTVSWYQQALGQGPQFIFQYYEEEERQRGNFPDRFSGHQFPNYSSELNVNALLLGDSALYLCASSLAYRGSTWDTEAFFGQGTRLTVV.

The V and J genes are TRBV7-2 and TRBJ1-5; D might be TRBD1 (6 bases). In germline, CDR1 is SGHTA, CDR2 FQGNSA. This CDR3 has 18 residues. V lost 5 bases, J lost 0 bases, and 20 bases lay in between. CDR3 residues: CASSKGGGRSPSNQPQHF. In nucleotides, the CDR3 is TGTGCCAGCAGCAAAGGGGGGGGCCGATCACCTAGCAATCAGCCCCAGCATTTT.

This sequence joins TRBV12-3 or TRBV12-4 and TRBJ1-2, with a possible D match to TRBD1 (6 bases). The CDR3 length is 11 residues. Trimming removed 9 bases at V and 5 bases at J, with 10 bases between. CDR3 coding DNA: TGTGCCAGTGGACAGATGTATGGCTACACCTTC. Translating it yields CASGQMYGYTF.

V is TRBV12-3 or TRBV12-4 and J is TRBJ1-5, with D unresolved. The V end lost 6 bases, the J end lost 7 bases, and 10 bases lay between the germline ends. CDR3 length: 12 amino acids. The CDR3 loop is CASSPVGQPQHF. The CDR3 DNA follows: TGTGCCAGCAGCCCTGTGGGACAGCCCCAGCATTTT.

The rearrangement uses TRBV2 and TRBJ1-5; the D is unclear. Germline CDR1 reads SNHLY; CDR2 reads FYNNEI. This CDR3 spans 14 amino acids. Trimming cost V 4 bases and J 9 bases, with 16 bases left between them. In DNA, the CDR3 is TGTGCCAGCAGTGGTGGGGTCCCGTCGTCGCCCCAGCATTTT. It codes for CASSGGVPSSPQHF.

V is TRBV7-9 and J is TRBJ2-2; 12 bases match TRBD1. The germline V gene has CDR1 SEHNR and CDR2 FQNEAQ (reference sequence). The trim removed 9 bases at V and 6 bases at J, leaving 14 bases unmatched. The CDR3 has 17 residues. The CDR3 reads CASRPIGTGGVSGELFF. The DNA of the CDR3 is TGTGCCAGTAGACCGATTGGGACAGGGGGCGTATCCGGGGAGCTGTTTTTT.